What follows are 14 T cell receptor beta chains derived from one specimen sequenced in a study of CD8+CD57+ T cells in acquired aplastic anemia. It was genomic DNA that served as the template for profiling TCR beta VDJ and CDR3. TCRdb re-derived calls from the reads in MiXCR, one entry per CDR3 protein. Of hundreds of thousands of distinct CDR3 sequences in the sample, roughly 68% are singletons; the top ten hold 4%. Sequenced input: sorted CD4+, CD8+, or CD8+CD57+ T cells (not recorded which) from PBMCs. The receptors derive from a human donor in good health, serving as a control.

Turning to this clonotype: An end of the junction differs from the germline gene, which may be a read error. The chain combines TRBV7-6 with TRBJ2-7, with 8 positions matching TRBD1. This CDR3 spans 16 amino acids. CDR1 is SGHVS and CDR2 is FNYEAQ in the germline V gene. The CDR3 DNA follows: TGTGCCAGCAGCTTAGCCCCTCGGACAGGGCTCGACGATCAGTACTTC. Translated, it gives CASSLAPRTGLDDQYF.

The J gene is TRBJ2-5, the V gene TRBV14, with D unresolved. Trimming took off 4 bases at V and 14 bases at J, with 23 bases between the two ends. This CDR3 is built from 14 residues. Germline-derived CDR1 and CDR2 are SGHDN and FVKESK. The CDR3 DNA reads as TGTGCCAGCAGCCCGAGCTCTAATCCACCCCTCCACTACTTC. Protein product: CASSPSSNPPLHYF.

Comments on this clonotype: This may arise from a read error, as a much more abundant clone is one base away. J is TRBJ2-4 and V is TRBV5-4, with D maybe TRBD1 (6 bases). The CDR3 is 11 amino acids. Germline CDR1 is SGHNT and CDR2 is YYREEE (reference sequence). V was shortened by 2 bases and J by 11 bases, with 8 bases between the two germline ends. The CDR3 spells CASSFGQFQYF. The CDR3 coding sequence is TGTGCCAGCAGCTTTGGACAGTTTCAGTACTTC.

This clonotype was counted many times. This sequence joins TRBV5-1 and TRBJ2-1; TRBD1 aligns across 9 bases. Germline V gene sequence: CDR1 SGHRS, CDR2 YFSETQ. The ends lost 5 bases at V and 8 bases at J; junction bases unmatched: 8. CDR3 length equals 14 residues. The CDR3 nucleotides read TGCGCCAGCAGGCGAGAGACAGGGGGGGATGAGCAGTTCTTC. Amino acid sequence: CASRRETGGDEQFF.

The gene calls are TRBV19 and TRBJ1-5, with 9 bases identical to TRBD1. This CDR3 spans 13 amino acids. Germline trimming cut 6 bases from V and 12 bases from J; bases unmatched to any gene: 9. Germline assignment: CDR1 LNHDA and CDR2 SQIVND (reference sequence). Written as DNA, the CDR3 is TGTGCCAGTAGCCCAAACAGGGGGCGGTTCCAGCATTTT. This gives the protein CASSPNRGRFQHF.

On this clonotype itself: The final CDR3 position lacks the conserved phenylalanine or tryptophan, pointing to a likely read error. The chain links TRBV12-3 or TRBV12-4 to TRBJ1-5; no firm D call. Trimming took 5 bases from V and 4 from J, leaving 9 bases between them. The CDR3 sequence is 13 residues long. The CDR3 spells CASSAGGNQPQHS. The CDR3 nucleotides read TGTGCCAGCAGTGCCGGAGGGAATCAGCCCCAGCATTCA.

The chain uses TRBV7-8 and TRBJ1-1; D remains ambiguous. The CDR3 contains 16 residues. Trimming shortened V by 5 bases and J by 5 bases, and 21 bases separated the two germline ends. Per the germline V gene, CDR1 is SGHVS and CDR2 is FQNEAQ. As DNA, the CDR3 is TGTGCCAGCAGCCCAGGACTAGCCCCCCGGGCGACTGAAGCTTTCTTT. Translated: CASSPGLAPRATEAFF.

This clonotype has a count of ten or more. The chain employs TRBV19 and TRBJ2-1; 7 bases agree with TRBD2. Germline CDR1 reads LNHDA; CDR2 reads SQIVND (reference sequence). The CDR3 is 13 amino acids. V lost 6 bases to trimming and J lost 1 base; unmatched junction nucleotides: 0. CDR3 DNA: TGTGCCAGTAGCGGGGGGTCCTACAATGAGCAGTTCTTC. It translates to CASSGGSYNEQFF.

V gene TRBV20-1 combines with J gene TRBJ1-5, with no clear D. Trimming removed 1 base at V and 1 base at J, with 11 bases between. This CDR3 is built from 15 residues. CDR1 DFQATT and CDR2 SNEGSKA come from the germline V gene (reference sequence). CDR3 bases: TGCAGTGCTAGAGGCCCCAGGAGGAGCAATCAGCCCCAGCATTTT. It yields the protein CSARGPRRSNQPQHF.

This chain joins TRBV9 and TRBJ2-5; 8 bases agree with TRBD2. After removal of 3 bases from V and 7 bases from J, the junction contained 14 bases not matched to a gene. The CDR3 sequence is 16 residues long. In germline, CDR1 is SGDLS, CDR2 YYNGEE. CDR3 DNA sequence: TGTGCCAGCAGCGATCCAGCTAGCGGGCCGCGGTGGACCCAGTACTTC. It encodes CASSDPASGPRWTQYF.

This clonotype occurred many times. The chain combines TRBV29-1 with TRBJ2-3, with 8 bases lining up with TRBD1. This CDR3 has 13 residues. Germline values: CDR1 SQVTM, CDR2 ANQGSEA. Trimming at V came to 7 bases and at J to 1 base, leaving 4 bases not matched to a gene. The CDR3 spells CSAATGGTDTQYF. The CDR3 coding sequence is TGCAGCGCCGCGACAGGGGGCACAGATACGCAGTATTTT.

CDR3 in amino acids: CASSGAGGEGEQYF. DNA of the CDR3: TGCGCCAGCAGTGGGGCAGGGGGCGAGGGGGAGCAGTACTTC. The chain carries TRBV10-2 and TRBJ2-7; 8 bases are shared with TRBD1. Germline CDR1 and CDR2: WSHSY and SAAADI. The CDR3 covers 14 residues. V lost 4 bases to trimming and J lost 7 bases; unmatched junction nucleotides: 9.

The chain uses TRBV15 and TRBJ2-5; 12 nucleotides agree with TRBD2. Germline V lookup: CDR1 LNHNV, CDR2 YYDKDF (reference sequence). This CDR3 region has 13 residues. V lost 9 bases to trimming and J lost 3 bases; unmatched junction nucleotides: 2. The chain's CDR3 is CATRTSGEETQYF. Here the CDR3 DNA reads TGTGCCACGAGGACTAGCGGGGAAGAGACCCAGTACTTC.

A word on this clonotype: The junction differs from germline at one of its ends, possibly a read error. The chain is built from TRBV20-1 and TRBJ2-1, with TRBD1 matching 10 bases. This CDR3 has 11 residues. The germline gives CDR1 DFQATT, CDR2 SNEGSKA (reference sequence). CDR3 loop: CSALADRGRIF. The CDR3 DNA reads TGCAGTGCCCTGGCCGACAGGGGGCGCATCTTC.